This passage covers 32 T cell receptor beta chains from one sample sequenced in a study of T cells in Graves' hyperthyroidism and ophthalmopathy. TCR beta CDR3 regions were amplified from RNA. In the first-round RT-PCR of the TCR CDR3, the HTBI primer set was used. TCRdb re-called the multiplex PCR reads with MiXCR, one entry per CDR3 protein. The table records hundreds of thousands of distinct CDR3 sequences, about 15% of them present only once. The sequenced material came from blood. The receptors here all came from a man younger than 35 with Graves' ophthalmopathy.

This clonotype was counted ten times or more. The V gene is TRBV13, the J gene TRBJ2-7; no clear D gene. CDR1 and CDR2 (germline): PRHDT, FYEKMQ (reference sequence). This CDR3 spans 14 amino acids. Trimming left V 0 bases short and J 3 bases short, with 9 bases between. This chain's CDR3 is CASSLGRSVYEQYF. For the CDR3, the DNA is TGTGCCAGCAGCTTAGGTCGGTCCGTCTACGAGCAGTACTTC. Full variable domain (remainder filled in from reference TRBV13 and TRBJ2-7): AAGVIQSPRHLIKEKRETATLKCYPIPRHDTVYWYQQGPGQDPQFLISFYEKMQSDKGSIPDRFSAQQFSDYHSELNMSSLELGDSALYFCASSLGRSVYEQYFGPGTRLTVT.

This clonotype was seen ten or more times. The rearrangement joins TRBV6-1 to TRBJ2-1; 9 nucleotides match TRBD2. The CDR3 totals 14 residues. Germline assignment: CDR1 MNHNS and CDR2 SASEGT. V dropped 7 bases and J dropped 3; count of bases not matched to a gene: 4. CDR3 region: CASMAGGNYNEQFF. As DNA, the CDR3 is TGTGCCAGCATGGCGGGAGGGAACTACAATGAGCAGTTCTTC.

The genes are TRBV24-1 and TRBJ1-5; D is undetermined. This CDR3 comprises 12 residues. Trimming left V 8 bases short and J 5 bases short, with 9 bases between. From germline, CDR1 is KGHDR and CDR2 SFDVKD. The DNA for the CDR3 is TGTGCCACCAAGGACGGAGATCAGCCCCAGCATTTT. Translated: CATKDGDQPQHF.

The rearrangement joins TRBV24-1 to TRBJ2-1, with D unclear. The CDR3 consists of 15 residues. Germline CDR1 and CDR2: KGHDR and SFDVKD. V lost 4 bases and J lost 8, with 17 bases in between. Here the CDR3 reads CATSETRVPLDEQFF. The CDR3 DNA sequence: TGTGCCACCAGTGAGACCCGGGTGCCACTGGATGAGCAGTTCTTC.

This clonotype was observed a handful of times. The chain recombines TRBV24-1 with TRBJ2-1, with TRBD1 matching over 8 bases. J lost 5 bases, V lost 2 bases, and 10 bases had no gene match. The length of the CDR3 is 17 residues. The germline V gene has CDR1 KGHDR and CDR2 SFDVKD. CDR3 sequence reads: CATSDWPQGTGHNEQFF. CDR3 nucleotides: TGTGCCACCAGTGATTGGCCCCAGGGGACAGGCCACAATGAGCAGTTCTTC.

This clonotype occurred many times. V usage is TRBV27 and J usage is TRBJ2-7, with 11 bases that match TRBD1. CDR1 is MNHEY, CDR2 SMNVEV, per germline (reference sequence). The CDR3 has 15 amino acids. Trimming took 6 bases from V and 1 from J; bases not matched to a gene: 5. CDR3: CASRPGTGGSYEQYF. The CDR3 region has the DNA TGTGCCAGCAGACCCGGGACAGGGGGTTCCTACGAGCAGTACTTC.

For this clonotype: A much larger clone sits a single nucleotide away, making a read error possible. This chain links TRBV27 with TRBJ1-5; 7 bases agree with TRBD1. CDR1 and CDR2 from the germline V gene are MNHEY and SMNVEV (reference sequence). The CDR3 is 15 amino acids. The CDR3 sequence is CAGSPSTGRNQPQHF. The CDR3 DNA is TGTGCCGGCAGTCCATCGACAGGGAGGAATCAGCCCCAGCATTTT.

This clonotype appeared many times. V gene TRBV6-1 combines with J gene TRBJ2-3; the match to TRBD2 covers 10 bases. The CDR3 covers 15 residues. V gave up 7 bases and J gave up 6 bases; unmatched junction bases: 10. Looked up from germline, CDR1 is MNHNS and CDR2 is SASEGT. CDR3 nucleotide sequence: TGTGCCAGCAACCCCGGACTAGCGGTACCGGATACGCAGTATTTT. Translation: CASNPGLAVPDTQYF.

The rearrangement joins TRBV5-6 to TRBJ2-3, with D hard to call. V was pared by 3 bases and J by 6 bases, with 8 bases between. The CDR3 length is 12 residues. Germline V gene lookup returns CDR1 SGHDT and CDR2 YYEEEE. The CDR3 here is CASSYNPDTQYF. CDR3 sequence (DNA): TGTGCCAGCAGCTATAATCCTGATACGCAGTATTTT.

The sample holds many counts of this clonotype. The rearrangement links TRBV20-1 to TRBJ2-1; 12 bases are a match to TRBD2. The germline V gene encodes CDR1 DFQATT and CDR2 SNEGSKA (reference sequence). V shed 6 bases, J shed 8 bases, and the junction held 2 bases outside the gene matches. The CDR3 loop spans 12 amino acids. The CDR3 region is CSATSGRDEQFF. CDR3 sequence (DNA): TGCAGTGCGACTAGCGGGAGAGATGAGCAGTTCTTC.

The sample holds many counts of this clonotype. The rearrangement joins TRBV15 to TRBJ2-1; D is uncertain. The CDR3 spans 15 residues. Germline V gives CDR1 LNHNV, CDR2 YYDKDF (reference sequence). The V and J ends lost 1 base and 5 bases respectively, with 12 bases between them. CDR3 DNA sequence: TGTGCCACCAGCAGAGTCGGAACAGCAGACAATGAGCAGTTCTTC. This encodes CATSRVGTADNEQFF.

This clonotype was seen ten or more times. The J gene is TRBJ2-3, the V gene TRBV5-1; D might be TRBD1 (6 bases). In germline, CDR1 is SGHRS, CDR2 YFSETQ. The CDR3 loop spans 13 amino acids. The ends were cut back, 7 bases at V and 3 bases at J, with 12 bases in the middle. Written as DNA, the CDR3 is TGCGCCAGCGGTACAGGGCGTACAGATACGCAGTATTTT. It translates to CASGTGRTDTQYF. Together with reference TRBV5-1 and TRBJ2-3, the CDR3 gives the full variable domain: KAGVTQTPRYLIKTRGQQVTLSCSPISGHRSVSWYQQTPGQGLQFLFEYFSETQRNKGNFPGRFSGRQFSNSRSEMNVSTLELGDSALYLCASGTGRTDTQYFGPGTRLTVL.

This clonotype was picked up a small number of times. The chain employs TRBV9 and TRBJ2-7, with 9 bases lining up with TRBD2. The junction had 4 bases not matched to a gene; V was cut back by 3 bases and J by 3 bases. The length of the CDR3 is 14 residues. The V gene's germline CDR1 is SGDLS and CDR2 YYNGEE. The CDR3, as DNA: TGTGCCAGCAGCGGTCCTAGCGGGAACTACGAGCAGTACTTC. It encodes CASSGPSGNYEQYF.

In this sample, this clonotype turned up many times. The rearrangement uses TRBV6-2 or TRBV6-3 and TRBJ2-5; possibly TRBD1 for D (5 bases). The V gene lost 8 bases and the J gene lost 5 bases, with 15 bases spanning the gap. There are 13 residues in the CDR3. In germline, CDR1 is MNHEY, CDR2 SVGEGT. The CDR3 DNA sequence: TGTGCCAGCGCGAGCTTCAGGGTTGAGACCCAGTACTTC. Its protein product is CASASFRVETQYF.

In its sample, this clonotype was seen many times. The rearrangement uses TRBV6-1 and TRBJ2-5; the D is unclear. In germline, CDR1 is MNHNS, CDR2 SASEGT. The CDR3 extends over 14 amino acids. Trimming removed 6 bases at V and 5 bases at J, with 16 bases between. The CDR3 protein is CASSPSRNPETQYF. CDR3 nucleotides: TGTGCCAGCAGCCCATCGAGGAATCCGGAGACCCAGTACTTC.

This clonotype was counted a few times. The V gene is TRBV29-1, the J gene TRBJ2-3; either TRBD1 or TRBD2 may supply D (5 bases each). CDR1 and CDR2 (germline): SQVTM, ANQGSEA. With 7 bases removed from V and 8 bases from J, the gap between germline ends came to 16 bases. CDR3 length: 12 residues. CDR3 loop: CSGVGTPVTQYF. The DNA of the CDR3 is TGCAGCGGGGTGGGGACGCCGGTTACGCAGTATTTT.

This clonotype was detected many times. This sequence joins TRBV11-1 and TRBJ1-6, with unresolved D. Trimming took 2 bases from V and 8 from J, leaving 13 bases between them. Germline V gene sequence: CDR1 SGHAT, CDR2 FQDESV (reference sequence). The CDR3 totals 15 residues. In nucleotides, the CDR3 is TGTGCCAGCAGCTTATCGGCGACGGCGGATTCACCCCTCCACTTT. It encodes CASSLSATADSPLHF.

This clonotype occurred many times. V and J are TRBV5-1 and TRBJ1-2; D possibly corresponds to TRBD1 (5 bases). This CDR3 is 14 amino acids long. V was clipped by 4 bases and J by 3 bases, with 13 bases between them. Germline V lookup: CDR1 SGHRS, CDR2 YFSETQ. The CDR3 DNA follows: TGCGCCAGCAGCCCCCCCGGGGGGGACTATGGCTACACCTTC. Amino acid sequence: CASSPPGGDYGYTF. The complete variable domain, with remaining parts taken from reference TRBV5-1 and TRBJ1-2, reads KAGVTQTPRYLIKTRGQQVTLSCSPISGHRSVSWYQQTPGQGLQFLFEYFSETQRNKGNFPGRFSGRQFSNSRSEMNVSTLELGDSALYLCASSPPGGDYGYTFGSGTRLTVV.

This clonotype was observed many times. The chain combines TRBV5-1 with TRBJ2-4; no definite D call. Between the trimmed V and J ends, which lost 0 bases and 0 bases, there was a span of 10 bases. CDR3 length: 16 amino acids. Germline CDR1 SGHRS, CDR2 YFSETQ. The CDR3 reads CASSLEPYLAKNIQYF. DNA for the CDR3: TGCGCCAGCAGCTTGGAGCCGTACCTAGCCAAAAACATTCAGTACTTC.

This clonotype was seen at least ten times. V usage is TRBV29-1 and J usage is TRBJ2-1, with D perhaps TRBD1 or TRBD2 (5 bases each). The length of the CDR3 is 15 residues. CDR1 and CDR2 from the germline V gene are SQVTM and ANQGSEA. Between the trimmed V and J ends, which lost 6 bases and 0 bases, there was a span of 15 bases. CDR3 DNA: TGCAGCGTGGCGTGGGGGAAAAGCTCCTACAATGAGCAGTTCTTC. The encoded protein is CSVAWGKSSYNEQFF.

This clonotype was observed at least ten times. The chain carries TRBV20-1 and TRBJ2-3; D unclear. The CDR3 has 13 residues. V dropped 6 bases and J dropped 6 bases, with 16 bases sitting between them. Germline V gene lookup returns CDR1 DFQATT and CDR2 SNEGSKA (reference sequence). The CDR3 DNA reads as TGCAGTGCACCGAAAGGCCAGCTGGATACGCAGTATTTT. It yields the protein CSAPKGQLDTQYF.

This clonotype was counted at least ten times. The rearrangement links TRBV7-8 to TRBJ2-1, with a weak D call TRBD2 (7 bases). Deletions cut 3 bases from V and 5 bases from J, with 20 bases between. The germline gives CDR1 SGHVS, CDR2 FQNEAQ. The CDR3 is made up of 17 amino acids. In DNA, the CDR3 is TGTGCCAGCAGCTTGATGGCTTGGGTGCGGGGGCACAATGAGCAGTTCTTC. Encoded protein: CASSLMAWVRGHNEQFF.

This clonotype was detected a few times. The rearrangement links TRBV14 to TRBJ2-2, with D perhaps TRBD2 (5 bases). With 3 bases removed from V and 6 bases from J, the gap between germline ends came to 17 bases. Germline CDR1 is SGHDN and CDR2 is FVKESK. The CDR3 sequence is 16 residues long. The CDR3 reads CASSHGLWLVPGELFF. CDR3 coding DNA: TGTGCCAGCAGCCACGGACTGTGGCTCGTCCCCGGGGAGCTGTTTTTT.

The chain recombines TRBV4-1 with TRBJ2-5, with D perhaps assigned TRBD1 or TRBD2 (5 bases each). CDR1 is MGHRA and CDR2 is YSYEKL in the germline V gene. Trimming took off 1 base at V and 2 bases at J, with 14 bases between the two ends. The CDR3 spans 16 residues. The CDR3 sequence is CASSQVFTGAQETQYF. For the CDR3, the DNA is TGCGCCAGCAGCCAAGTCTTCACCGGGGCGCAAGAGACCCAGTACTTC.

This clonotype was detected a few times. The V call is TRBV20-1, the J call TRBJ2-7; D is perhaps TRBD1 (5 bases). Germline V gene sequence: CDR1 DFQATT, CDR2 SNEGSKA (reference sequence). This CDR3 is 13 amino acids long. V was pared by 3 bases and J by 9 bases, with 18 bases between. CDR3 in DNA: TGCAGTGCTAGCAGAGCAGGGTCATATGGGCAGTACTTC. It specifies CSASRAGSYGQYF.

This clonotype was seen at least ten times. The V gene is TRBV20-1, the J gene TRBJ1-2, with D possibly TRBD1 on 6 matching bases. The V end was cut by 4 bases, the J end by 3 bases, with 21 bases between. CDR1 DFQATT and CDR2 SNEGSKA come from the germline V gene (reference sequence). The CDR3 has 16 amino acids. DNA of the CDR3: TGCAGTGCTACGAGGGGAGGGGGTGGTTTGGACTATGGCTACACCTTC. Translated, it gives CSATRGGGGLDYGYTF.

This clonotype was observed at least ten times. The chain combines TRBV30 with TRBJ2-7; D is possibly TRBD2 (5 bases). The V end was cut by 6 bases, the J end by 4 bases, with 10 bases between. The CDR3 covers 11 residues. CDR1 and CDR2 from the germline V gene are GTSNPN and SVGIG (reference sequence). Here the CDR3 DNA reads TGTGCCTGCGGTTGGAGGTACGAGCAGTACTTC. It is translated as CACGWRYEQYF.

J is TRBJ2-1 and V is TRBV28; tentatively, D is TRBD2 (5 bases). Per the germline V gene, CDR1 is MDHEN and CDR2 is SYDVKM. V lost 7 bases and J 0 bases, leaving 16 bases between the germline ends. This CDR3 is built from 16 residues. CDR3 DNA sequence: TGTGCCAGCAATACACCTACGGGATACTCCTACAATGAGCAGTTCTTC. Translating gives CASNTPTGYSYNEQFF.

This clonotype was found a few times. A read error is possible here, since a much larger clone lies one base away. This chain joins TRBV28 and TRBJ2-3, with D possibly being TRBD2 (6 bases). Germline V gives CDR1 MDHEN, CDR2 SYDVKM. The CDR3 runs 15 residues. CDR3 sequence: CVSSLLARLTDTQYF. The CDR3, as DNA: TGTGTCAGCAGTTTGCTAGCGCGTCTCACAGATACGCAGTATTTT.

This clonotype has just a few counts. The chain links TRBV30 to TRBJ1-2, with D unresolved. Germline V gene sequence: CDR1 GTSNPN, CDR2 SVGIG (reference sequence). Deletions cut 0 bases from V and 5 bases from J, with 13 bases between. CDR3 size: 14 residues. CDR3 sequence (DNA): TGTGCCTGGAGTGTCGGGAACGAGGGTTATGGCTACACCTTC. Amino acids: CAWSVGNEGYGYTF.

This chain joins TRBV20-1 and TRBJ1-1; D gene unclear. Trimming removed 3 bases at V and 3 bases at J, with 11 bases between. CDR1 is DFQATT and CDR2 is SNEGSKA in the germline V gene (reference sequence). The length of the CDR3 is 13 residues. Here the CDR3 DNA reads TGCAGTGCTAGGCTAACAGCTGACACTGAAGCTTTCTTT. This encodes CSARLTADTEAFF.

With respect to this clonotype: Just one base apart from a much larger clone, this may be a read error. This sequence joins TRBV12-3 or TRBV12-4 and TRBJ2-7, with D possibly TRBD2 on 7 matching bases. CDR3 size: 13 residues. V was trimmed by 6 bases and J by 3 bases, leaving 12 bases between them. CDR3 region: CASRKGGVYEQYF. The CDR3 DNA reads as TGTGCCAGCAGGAAAGGGGGGGTCTACGAGCAGTACTTC.